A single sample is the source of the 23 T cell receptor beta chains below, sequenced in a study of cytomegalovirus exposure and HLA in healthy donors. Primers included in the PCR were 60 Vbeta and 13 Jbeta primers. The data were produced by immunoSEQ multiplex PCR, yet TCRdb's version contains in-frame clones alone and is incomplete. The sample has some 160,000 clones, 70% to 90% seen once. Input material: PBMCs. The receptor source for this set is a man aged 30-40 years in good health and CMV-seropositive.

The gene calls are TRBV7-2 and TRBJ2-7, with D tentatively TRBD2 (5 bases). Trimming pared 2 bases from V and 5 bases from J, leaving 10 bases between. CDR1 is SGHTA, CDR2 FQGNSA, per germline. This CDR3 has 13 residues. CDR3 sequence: CASSLRSSHEQYF. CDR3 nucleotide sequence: TGTGCCAGCAGCTTACGGTCTAGCCACGAGCAGTACTTC. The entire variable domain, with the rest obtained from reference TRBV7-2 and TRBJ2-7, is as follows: GAGVSQSPSNKVTEKGKDVELRCDPISGHTALYWYRQSLGQGLEFLIYFQGNSAPDKSGLPSDRFSAERTGGSVSTLTIQRTQQEDSAVYLCASSLRSSHEQYFGPGTRLTVT.

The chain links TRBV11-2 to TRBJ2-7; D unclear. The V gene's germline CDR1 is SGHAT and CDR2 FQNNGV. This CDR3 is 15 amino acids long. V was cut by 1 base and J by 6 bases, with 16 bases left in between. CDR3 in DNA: TGTGCCAGCAGCTTAGTGTTTACGGGTACACTCGAGCAGTACTTC. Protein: CASSLVFTGTLEQYF.

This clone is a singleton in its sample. In DNA form, the CDR3 reads TGTGCCAGTAGTATAAGTGGGGGGAGGCGGAGTGAGCAGTTCTTC. It specifies CASSISGGRRSEQFF. The chain couples TRBV19 to TRBJ2-1; a possible D gene is TRBD2 (6 bases). Germline V gives CDR1 LNHDA, CDR2 SQIVND (reference sequence). V dropped 2 bases and J dropped 9 bases, with 17 bases sitting between them. The CDR3 contains 15 residues. The complete variable domain, with remaining parts taken from reference TRBV19 and TRBJ2-1, reads DGGITQSPKYLFRKEGQNVTLSCEQNLNHDAMYWYRQDPGQGLRLIYYSQIVNDFQKGDIAEGYSVSREKKESFPLTVTSAQKNPTAFYLCASSISGGRRSEQFFGPGTRLTVL.

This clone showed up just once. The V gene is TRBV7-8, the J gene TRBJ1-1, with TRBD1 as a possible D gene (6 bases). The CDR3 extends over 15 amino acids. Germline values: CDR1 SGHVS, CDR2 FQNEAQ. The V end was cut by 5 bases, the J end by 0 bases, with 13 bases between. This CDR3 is CASSLTGYMNTEAFF. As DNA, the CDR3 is TGTGCCAGCAGCCTAACAGGGTACATGAACACTGAAGCTTTCTTT.

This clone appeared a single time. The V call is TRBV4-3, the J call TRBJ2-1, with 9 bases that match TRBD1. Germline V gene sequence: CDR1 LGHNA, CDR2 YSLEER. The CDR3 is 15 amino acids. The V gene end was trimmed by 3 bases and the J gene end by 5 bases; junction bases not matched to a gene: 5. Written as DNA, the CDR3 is TGCGCCAGCAGCCAGGTATGGACAGGGGACAATGAGCAGTTCTTC. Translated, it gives CASSQVWTGDNEQFF.

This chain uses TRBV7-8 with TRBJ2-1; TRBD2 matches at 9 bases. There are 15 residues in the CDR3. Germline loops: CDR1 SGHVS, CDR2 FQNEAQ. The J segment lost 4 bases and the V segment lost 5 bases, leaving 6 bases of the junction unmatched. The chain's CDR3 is CASSNLGLAYNEQFF. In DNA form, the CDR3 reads TGTGCCAGCAGCAACCTCGGACTAGCGTACAATGAGCAGTTCTTC.

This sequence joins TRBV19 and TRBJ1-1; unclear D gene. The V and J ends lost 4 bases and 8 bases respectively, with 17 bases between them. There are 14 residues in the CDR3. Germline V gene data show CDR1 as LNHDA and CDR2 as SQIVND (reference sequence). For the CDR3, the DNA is TGTGCCAGTAGTAGCCTGGGAGATAGAGCGGAAGCTTTCTTT. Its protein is CASSSLGDRAEAFF.

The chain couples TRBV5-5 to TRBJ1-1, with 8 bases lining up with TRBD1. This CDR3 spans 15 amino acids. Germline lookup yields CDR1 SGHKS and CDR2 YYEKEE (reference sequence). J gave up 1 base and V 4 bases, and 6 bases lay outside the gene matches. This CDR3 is CASSTRQGWNTEAFF. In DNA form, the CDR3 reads TGTGCCAGCAGCACCCGACAGGGGTGGAACACTGAAGCTTTCTTT.

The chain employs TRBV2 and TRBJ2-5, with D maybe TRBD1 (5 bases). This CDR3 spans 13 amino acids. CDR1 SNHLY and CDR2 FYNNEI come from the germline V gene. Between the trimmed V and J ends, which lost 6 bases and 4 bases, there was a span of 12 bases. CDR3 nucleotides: TGTGCCAGCAGAGGCAGGGCCGGAGAGACCCAGTACTTC. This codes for CASRGRAGETQYF.

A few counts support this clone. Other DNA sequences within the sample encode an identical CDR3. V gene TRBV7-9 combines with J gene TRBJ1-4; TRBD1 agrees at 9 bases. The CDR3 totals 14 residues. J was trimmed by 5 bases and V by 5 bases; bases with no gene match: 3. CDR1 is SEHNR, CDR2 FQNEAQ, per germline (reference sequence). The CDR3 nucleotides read TGTGCCAGCAGCCCGGGACAGGGAAATGAAAAACTGTTTTTT. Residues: CASSPGQGNEKLFF.

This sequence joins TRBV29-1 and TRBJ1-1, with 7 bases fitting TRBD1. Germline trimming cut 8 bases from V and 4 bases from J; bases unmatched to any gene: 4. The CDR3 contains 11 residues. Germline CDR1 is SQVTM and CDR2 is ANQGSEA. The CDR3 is CSPRGLTEAFF. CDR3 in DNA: TGCAGCCCAAGGGGGCTCACTGAAGCTTTCTTT.

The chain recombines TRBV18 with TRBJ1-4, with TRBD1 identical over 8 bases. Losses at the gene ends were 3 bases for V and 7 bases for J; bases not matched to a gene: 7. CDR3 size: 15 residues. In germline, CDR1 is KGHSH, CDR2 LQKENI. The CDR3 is CASSPPGTGVEKLFF. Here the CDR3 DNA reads TGTGCCAGCTCACCCCCGGGGACAGGTGTTGAAAAACTGTTTTTT.

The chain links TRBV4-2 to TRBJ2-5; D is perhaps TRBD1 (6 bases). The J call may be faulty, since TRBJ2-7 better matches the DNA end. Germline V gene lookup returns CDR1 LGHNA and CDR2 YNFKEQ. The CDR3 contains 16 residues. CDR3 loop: CASSHLRGLPPYEQYF. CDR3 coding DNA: TGTGCCAGCAGCCATCTCAGGGGATTACCTCCCTACGAGCAGTACTTC.

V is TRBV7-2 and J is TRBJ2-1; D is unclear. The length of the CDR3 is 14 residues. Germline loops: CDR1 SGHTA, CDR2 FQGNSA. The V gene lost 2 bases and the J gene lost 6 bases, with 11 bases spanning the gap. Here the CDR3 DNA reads TGTGCCAGCAGCTTAAGTAGATCGGGCAATGAGCAGTTCTTC. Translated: CASSLSRSGNEQFF.

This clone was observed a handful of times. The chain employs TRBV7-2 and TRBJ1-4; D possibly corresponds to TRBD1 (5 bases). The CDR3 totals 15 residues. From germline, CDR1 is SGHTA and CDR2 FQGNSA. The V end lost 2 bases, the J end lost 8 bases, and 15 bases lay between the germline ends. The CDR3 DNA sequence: TGTGCCAGCAGCTTATTCTCCCAGCGGGGCGAAAAACTGTTTTTT. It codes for CASSLFSQRGEKLFF. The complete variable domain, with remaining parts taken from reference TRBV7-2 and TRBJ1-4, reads GAGVSQSPSNKVTEKGKDVELRCDPISGHTALYWYRQSLGQGLEFLIYFQGNSAPDKSGLPSDRFSAERTGGSVSTLTIQRTQQEDSAVYLCASSLFSQRGEKLFFGSGTQLSVL.

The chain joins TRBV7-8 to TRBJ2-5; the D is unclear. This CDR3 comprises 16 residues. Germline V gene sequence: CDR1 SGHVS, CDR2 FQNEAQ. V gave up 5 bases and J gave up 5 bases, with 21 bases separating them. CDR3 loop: CASSRSLSFGGETQYF. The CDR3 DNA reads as TGTGCCAGCAGCCGCAGTTTGAGTTTCGGCGGCGAGACCCAGTACTTC.

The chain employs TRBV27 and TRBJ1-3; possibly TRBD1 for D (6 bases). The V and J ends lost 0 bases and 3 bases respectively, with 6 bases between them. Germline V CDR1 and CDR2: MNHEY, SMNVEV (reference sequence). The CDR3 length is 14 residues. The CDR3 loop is CASSLSGGGNTIYF. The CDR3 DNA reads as TGTGCCAGCAGTTTATCAGGGGGTGGAAACACCATATATTTT.

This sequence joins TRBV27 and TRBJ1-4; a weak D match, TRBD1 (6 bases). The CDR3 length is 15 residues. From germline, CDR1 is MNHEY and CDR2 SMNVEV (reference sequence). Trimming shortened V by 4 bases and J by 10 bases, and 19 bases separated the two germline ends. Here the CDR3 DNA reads TGTGCCAGCAGTTCTAAACAGGGAGATGGAAGAAAACTGTTTTTT. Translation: CASSSKQGDGRKLFF.

CDR3 coding DNA: TGTGCCAGTACCGGGGGAGCGGGAGTACCGAATGAGCAGTTCTTC. Encoded protein: CASTGGAGVPNEQFF. The rearrangement joins TRBV19 to TRBJ2-1; TRBD2 agrees at 8 bases. Germline values: CDR1 LNHDA, CDR2 SQIVND (reference sequence). The CDR3 extends over 15 amino acids. Trimming took 7 bases from V and 7 from J; bases not matched to a gene: 12.

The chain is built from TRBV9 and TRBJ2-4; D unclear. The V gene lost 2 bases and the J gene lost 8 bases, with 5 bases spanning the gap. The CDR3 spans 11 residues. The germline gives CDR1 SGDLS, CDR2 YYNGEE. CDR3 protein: CASSVSDIQYF. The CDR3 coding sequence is TGTGCCAGCAGCGTCTCGGACATTCAGTACTTC.

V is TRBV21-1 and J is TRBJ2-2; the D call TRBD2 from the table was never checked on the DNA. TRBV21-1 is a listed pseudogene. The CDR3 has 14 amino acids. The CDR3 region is CASSKREEYGELFF. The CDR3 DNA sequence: TGTGCCAGCAGCAAAAGGGAGGAGTACGGGGAGCTGTTTTTT.

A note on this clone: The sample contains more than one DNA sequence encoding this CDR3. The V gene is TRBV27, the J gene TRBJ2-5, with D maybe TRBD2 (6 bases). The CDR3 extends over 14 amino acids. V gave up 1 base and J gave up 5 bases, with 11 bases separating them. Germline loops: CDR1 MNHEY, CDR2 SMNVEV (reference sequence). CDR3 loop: CASSLYGTHETQYF. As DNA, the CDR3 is TGTGCCAGCAGTTTATACGGGACTCATGAGACCCAGTACTTC.

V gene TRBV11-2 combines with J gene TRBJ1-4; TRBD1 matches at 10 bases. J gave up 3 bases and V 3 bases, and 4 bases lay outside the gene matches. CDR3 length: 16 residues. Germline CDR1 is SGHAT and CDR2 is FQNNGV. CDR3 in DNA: TGTGCCAGCAGCTTGACAGGGGGCGGATCTAATGAAAAACTGTTTTTT. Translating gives CASSLTGGGSNEKLFF.